This T cell receptor beta chain was documented in a study of cytomegalovirus exposure and HLA in healthy donors. Study-level information: The approximately 120 validation repertoires were produced on the same platform as the roughly 690 repertoires of the first cohort. This was reported in a later analysis. General study results and limits: The study put under 200 TCR beta chains on its list as cytomegalovirus-associated.

It was the roughly 130-subject validation cohort, separate from the approximately 620-subject first cohort, to which the donors belonged. Comment on this clone: The target antigen is unknown.

The CDR3 sequence is 14 residues long. V dropped 4 bases and J dropped 5; count of bases not matched to a gene: 4. From germline, CDR1 is SGHRS and CDR2 YFSETQ. Generated by immunoSEQ multiplex PCR, the TCRdb table keeps only in-frame clones and is missing some. The data show some 130,000 clones, with roughly 89% seen just once and 0.95% to 1.5% held by the top ten. The sample comprised PBMCs. The genes are TRBV5-1 and TRBJ2-1; 9 bases align to TRBD2. This TCR derives from a young woman in good health and CMV-seronegative. CDR3 amino acids: CASSLAGTDNEQFF. The DNA for the CDR3 is TGCGCCAGCAGCCTAGCGGGGACCGACAATGAGCAGTTCTTC.